Listed below are T cell receptor beta chains from one sample, sequenced in a study of shared clonotypes between healthy human individuals. The repertoire was sequenced with immunoSEQ multiplex PCR; TCRdb's copy has only in-frame clones and lacks some. The sample holds about 600,000 clones, 97% seen once. Sequenced input: naive CD4+ T cells sorted from blood. These receptor sequences come from a woman aged 30 to 39 in good health. Each CDR3 is given with its conserved first and last residue. The D gene is left open where the match is weak. Some rows have no size entry. The others give once, few or many, or a class for an expanded clone.

J gene	D gene	clone size	V gene	CDR3 length	CDR3 DNA	CDR3 protein
TRBJ1-5	NA	NA	TRBV19	16	TGTGCCAGTAGTGCCTGGGACGGCTCAAGCAATCAGCCCCAGCATTTT	CASSAWDGSSNQPQHF
TRBJ1-4	TRBD1	NA	TRBV27	17	TGTGCCAGCAGTTTATCTTTGGGACAGGGGGCCAGGGAAAAACTGTTTTTT	CASSLSLGQGAREKLFF
TRBJ2-1	TRBD2	NA	TRBV6-5	15	TGTGCCAGCAGTTCCGGCGGGAGTGGTTACAATGAGCAGTTCTTC	CASSSGGSGYNEQFF
TRBJ2-3	NA	NA	TRBV6-1	14	TGTGCCAGCAGCTATAGCGACCTCACAGATACGCAGTATTTT	CASSYSDLTDTQYF
TRBJ2-7	NA	NA	TRBV6-5	14	TGTGCCAGCAGTTACACCAGGGCCTCCTACGAGCAGTACTTC	CASSYTRASYEQYF
TRBJ2-1	TRBD1	NA	TRBV12-5	16	TGTGCTAGTGGTTTGGTAAGGGGACAGGGGAACAATGAGCAGTTCTTC	CASGLVRGQGNNEQFF
TRBJ2-1	NA	NA	TRBV15	15	TGTGCCACCAGCAGAGATCTGGTACAGAACAATGAGCAGTTCTTC	CATSRDLVQNNEQFF
TRBJ1-2	NA	NA	TRBV27	16	TGTGCCAGCCGGACCGCCGAGTGGGGTGATTCGGGTGGCTACACCTTC	CASRTAEWGDSGGYTF
TRBJ1-5	NA	NA	TRBV19	12	TGTGCCAGTAGTACCAACATCCAGCCCCAGCATTTT	CASSTNIQPQHF
TRBJ1-3	TRBD1	NA	TRBV27	14	TGTGCCAGCAGGGGACAGGGGTCTGGAAACACCATATATTTT	CASRGQGSGNTIYF
TRBJ2-3	TRBD2	NA	TRBV6-6	15	TGTGCCAGCAGTTCCTTAAGCGGGGGAACAGATACGCAGTATTTT	CASSSLSGGTDTQYF
TRBJ1-5	NA	NA	TRBV6-5	14	TGTGCCAGCAGTTACGGAAAGGGCAATCAGCCCCAGCATTTT	CASSYGKGNQPQHF
TRBJ2-2	NA	NA	TRBV5-1	15	TGCGCCAGCAGCTTGGAGTCAGGGGTAACCGGGGAGCTGTTTTTT	CASSLESGVTGELFF
TRBJ2-3	NA	NA	TRBV6-1	13	TGTGCCAGCTCTGAGGGTCGTCCAGATACGCAGTATTTT	CASSEGRPDTQYF
TRBJ1-1	NA	NA	TRBV28	14	TGTGCCAGCACCATCGGGGGTACTGGGACTGAAGCTTTCTTT	CASTIGGTGTEAFF
TRBJ1-3	NA	NA	TRBV11-3	14	TGTGCCAGCAGCCCCCGCGGGTCCGGAAACACCATATATTTT	CASSPRGSGNTIYF
TRBJ2-7	NA	NA	TRBV28	13	TGTGCCAGCAGTTTACAAGGAGCCTACGAGCAGTACTTC	CASSLQGAYEQYF
TRBJ2-3	NA	NA	TRBV11-1	14	TGTGCCAGCAGCCTCCGGACAGCCACAGATACGCAGTATTTT	CASSLRTATDTQYF
TRBJ2-5	NA	NA	TRBV5-8	15	TGTGCCAGCAGCTTGGCCATGATTCAATCAGAGACCCAGTACTTC	CASSLAMIQSETQYF
TRBJ2-5	NA	NA	TRBV29-1	13	TGCAGCGCTGTGTGGGGGATCGGGGAGACCCAGTACTTC	CSAVWGIGETQYF
TRBJ2-2	TRBD1	NA	TRBV5-5	17	TGTGCCAGCAGCTTGTCTTTGGGGACAGTCTTCACCGGGGAGCTGTTTTTT	CASSLSLGTVFTGELFF
TRBJ2-1	NA	NA	TRBV2	14	TGTGCCAGCAGTGAGAGGGAAGTCAGGAATGAGCAGTTCTTC	CASSEREVRNEQFF
TRBJ2-4	NA	NA	TRBV28	18	TGTGCCAGCAGTTTGCTAGCAGACCCCTACACGGCCAAAAACATTCAGTACTTC	CASSLLADPYTAKNIQYF
TRBJ2-7	TRBD1	NA	TRBV6-5	15	TGTGCCAGCACAGCCGCCGGACAGGGGGGTTACGAGCAGTACTTC	CASTAAGQGGYEQYF
TRBJ1-2	TRBD1	once	TRBV6-1	13	TGTGCCAGCACGGGACAGGGGAGGTATGGCTACACCTTC	CASTGQGRYGYTF
TRBJ1-4	TRBD1	NA	TRBV2	19	TGTGCCAGCAGCATCAACTCCGGGACAGGGGGCCTCGCTAATGAAAAACTGTTTTTT	CASSINSGTGGLANEKLFF
TRBJ1-2	NA	NA	TRBV5-1	17	TGCGCCAGCAGCTCTGAGTTTGGACAGAAAGCTAACTATGGCTACACCTTC	CASSSEFGQKANYGYTF
TRBJ2-7	TRBD2	once	TRBV7-3	16	TGTGCCAGCAGCTTAGAATTAGCGGGTCCGTCCTACGAGCAGTACTTC	CASSLELAGPSYEQYF
TRBJ1-1	NA	NA	TRBV7-9	14	TGTGCCAGCAGCCTCACCGGGGTGAACACTGAAGCTTTCTTT	CASSLTGVNTEAFF
TRBJ2-7	NA	NA	TRBV7-9	13	TGTGCCAGCAGCTTAGATGGGGGGACCGAGCAGTACTTC	CASSLDGGTEQYF
TRBJ2-3	NA	NA	TRBV19	11	TGTGCCAGTAGGCGGGACTCGTCGCAGTATTTT	CASRRDSSQYF
TRBJ2-2	NA	NA	TRBV7-8	17	TGTGCCAGCAGCTCCCGCTCCAGGGGTCCGGGCGCCGGGGAGCTGTTTTTT	CASSSRSRGPGAGELFF
TRBJ2-2	NA	few	TRBV5-1	11	TGCGCCAGCAGCTTGTCCGGGGAGCTGTTTTTT	CASSLSGELFF
TRBJ2-3	TRBD2	NA	TRBV5-1	18	TGCGCCAGCAGCCTAGGACCTAGCGGGAGGGCCCGGGGTGATACGCAGTATTTT	CASSLGPSGRARGDTQYF
TRBJ2-1	TRBD2	NA	TRBV19	15	TGTGCCAGTAGACCAACTAGCGACTCCTACAATGAGCAGTTCTTC	CASRPTSDSYNEQFF
TRBJ2-7	TRBD2	NA	TRBV2	14	TGTGCCAGCAACGCGGGAGGGGGGAGGTACGAGCAGTACTTC	CASNAGGGRYEQYF
TRBJ1-3	NA	once	TRBV6-5	14	TGTGCCAGCAGTACAGGAGTCTCTGGAAACACCATATATTTT	CASSTGVSGNTIYF
TRBJ2-2	NA	NA	TRBV6-6	13	TGTGCCAGCAGATCTCCGAACACCGGGGAGCTGTTTTTT	CASRSPNTGELFF
TRBJ2-7	TRBD2	NA	TRBV6-1	16	TGTGCCAGCAGTAAAGAAGGGACTAGCGGGACCTACGAGCAGTACTTC	CASSKEGTSGTYEQYF
TRBJ2-1	NA	NA	TRBV18	16	TGTGCCAGCTCACCCGCCGGGGGGACAATCTACAATGAGCAGTTCTTC	CASSPAGGTIYNEQFF
TRBJ2-3	TRBD1	NA	TRBV7-9	15	TGTGCCAGCAGCTCAGGACAGGGCAAGACAGATACGCAGTATTTT	CASSSGQGKTDTQYF
TRBJ2-7	NA	once	TRBV7-9	11	TGTGCCAGCAGGGTCGGCTACGAGCAGTACTTC	CASRVGYEQYF
TRBJ2-2	NA	NA	TRBV4-2	15	TGTGCCAGCAGCCAAGGGGTAGCTAGCACCGGGGAGCTGTTTTTT	CASSQGVASTGELFF
TRBJ2-2	TRBD1	once	TRBV5-8	15	TGTGCCAGCAGCTTCCAGGGGGCGCACACCGGGGAGCTGTTTTTT	CASSFQGAHTGELFF
TRBJ2-1	TRBD2	NA	TRBV4-2	20	TGTGCCAGCAGCCGCAATAAGGGACTAGCTAAGGATGCATTCTACAATGAGCAGTTCTTC	CASSRNKGLAKDAFYNEQFF